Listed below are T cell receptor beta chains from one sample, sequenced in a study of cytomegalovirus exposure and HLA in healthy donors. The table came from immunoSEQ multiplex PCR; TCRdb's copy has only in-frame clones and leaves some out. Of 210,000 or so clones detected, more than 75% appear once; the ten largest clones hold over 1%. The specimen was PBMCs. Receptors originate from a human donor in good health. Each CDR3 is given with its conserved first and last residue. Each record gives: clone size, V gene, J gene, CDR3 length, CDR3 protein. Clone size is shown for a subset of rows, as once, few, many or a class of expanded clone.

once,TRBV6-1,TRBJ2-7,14,CATFWAGASYEQYF
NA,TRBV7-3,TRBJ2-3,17,CASSSNGLAGGRDTQYF
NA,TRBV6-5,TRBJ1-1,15,CASSYSGQGGTEAFF
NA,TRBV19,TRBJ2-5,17,CASSGLAGGPGGETQYF
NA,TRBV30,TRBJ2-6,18,CAWRGDRGLLSGANVLTF
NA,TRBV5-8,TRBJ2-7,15,CASSRPSGRGYEQYF
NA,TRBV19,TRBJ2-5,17,CASSNPILAGGRETQYF
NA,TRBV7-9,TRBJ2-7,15,CASSLAVASAHEQYF
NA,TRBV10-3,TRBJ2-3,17,CAISESSGRLTSDTQYF
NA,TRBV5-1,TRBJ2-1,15,CASSLLGQGANEQFF
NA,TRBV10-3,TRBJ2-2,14,CATAGTGNTGELFF
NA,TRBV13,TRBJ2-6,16,CASSGDRHLGANVLTF
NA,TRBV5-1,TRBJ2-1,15,CASSLVTGSYNEQFF
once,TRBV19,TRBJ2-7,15,CASGVGTSGIYEQYF
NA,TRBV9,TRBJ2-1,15,CASSVGAGSYNEQFF
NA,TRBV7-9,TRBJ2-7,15,CASSLTGLAGDEQYF
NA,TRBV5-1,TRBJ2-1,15,CASSFSGGRNNEQFF
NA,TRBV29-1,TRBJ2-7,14,CSVLSSGGTYEQYF
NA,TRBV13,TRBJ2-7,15,CASSLMGTGSSEQYF
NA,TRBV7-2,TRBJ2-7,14,CASSLAPKDFEQYF
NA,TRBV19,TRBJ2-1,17,CASSTTIARPSYNEQFF
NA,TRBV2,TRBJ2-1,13,CASSEWTGNEQFF
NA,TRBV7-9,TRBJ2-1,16,CASSAVAAGVYNEQFF
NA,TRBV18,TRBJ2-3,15,CASSPGTGLADTQYF
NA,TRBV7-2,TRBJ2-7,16,CASSPRQRGDSYEQYF
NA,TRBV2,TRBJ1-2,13,CASSERPNYGYTF
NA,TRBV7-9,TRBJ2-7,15,CASSAGTGSTYEQYF
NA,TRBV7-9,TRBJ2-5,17,CASSLAPGLAGGETQYF
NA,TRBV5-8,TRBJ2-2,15,CASSPLTGGHGELFF
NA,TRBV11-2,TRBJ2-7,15,CASSSGGGRAHEQYF
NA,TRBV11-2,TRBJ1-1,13,CASSIGLNLEAFF
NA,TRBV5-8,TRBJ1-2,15,CASSLVSGLDYGYTF
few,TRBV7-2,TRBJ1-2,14,CASSQGQGVYGYTF
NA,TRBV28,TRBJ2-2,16,CASSSEGVGWTGELFF
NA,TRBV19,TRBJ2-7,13,CASSINRIYEQYF
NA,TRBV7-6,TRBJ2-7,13,CASSKDRGREQYF
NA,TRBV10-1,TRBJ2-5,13,CASSDSGRKTQYF
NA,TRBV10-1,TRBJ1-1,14,CASSRTGGNTEAFF
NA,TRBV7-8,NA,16,CASSPLIGSLPYEQYF
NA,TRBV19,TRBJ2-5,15,CASSIGGSDRETQYF
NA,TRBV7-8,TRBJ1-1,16,CASSPYIKTGDTEAFF
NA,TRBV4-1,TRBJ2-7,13,CASSLWDYYEQYF
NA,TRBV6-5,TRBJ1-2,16,CASSYSLRTGLKGYTF
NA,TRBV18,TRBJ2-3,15,CASSPSGQGPDTQYF
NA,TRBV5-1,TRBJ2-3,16,CASSEGLAGASDTQYF
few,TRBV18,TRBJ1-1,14,CASLSSRENTEAFF
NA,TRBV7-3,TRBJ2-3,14,CASSLTGSTDTQYF
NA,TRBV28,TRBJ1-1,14,CASSGARGMTEAFF
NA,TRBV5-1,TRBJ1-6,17,CASSLDASPGSNSPLHF
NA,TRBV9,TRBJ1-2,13,CASSPAPIAGYTF
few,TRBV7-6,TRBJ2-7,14,CASSAAAGSVEQYF
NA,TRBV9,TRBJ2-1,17,CASSVDPQGSSYNEQFF
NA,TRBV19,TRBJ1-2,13,CASSPLRSYGYTF
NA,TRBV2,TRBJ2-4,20,CASLKRSIRGGREAKNIQYF
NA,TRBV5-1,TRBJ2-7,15,CASSLEASGIYEQYF
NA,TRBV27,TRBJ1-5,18,CATPGGRGVRCGNQPQHF
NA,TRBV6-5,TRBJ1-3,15,CASSSGQGIGNTIYF
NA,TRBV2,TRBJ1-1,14,CASSEGQMNTEAFF